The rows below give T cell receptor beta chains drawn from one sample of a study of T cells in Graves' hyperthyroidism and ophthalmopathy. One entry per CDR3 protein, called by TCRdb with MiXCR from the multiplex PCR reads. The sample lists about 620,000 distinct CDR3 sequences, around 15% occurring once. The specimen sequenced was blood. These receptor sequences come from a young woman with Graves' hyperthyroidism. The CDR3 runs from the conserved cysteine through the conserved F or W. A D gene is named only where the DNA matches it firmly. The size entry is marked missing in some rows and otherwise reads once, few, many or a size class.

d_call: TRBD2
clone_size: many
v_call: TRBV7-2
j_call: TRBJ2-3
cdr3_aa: CASSFRLAMTDTQYF
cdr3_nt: TGTGCCAGCAGCTTTAGACTAGCCATGACAGATACGCAGTATTTT

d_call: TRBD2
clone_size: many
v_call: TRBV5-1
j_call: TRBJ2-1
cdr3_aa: CASSWGTSGGRDEQFF
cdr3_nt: TGCGCCAGCAGCTGGGGGACTAGCGGAGGTCGAGATGAGCAGTTCTTC

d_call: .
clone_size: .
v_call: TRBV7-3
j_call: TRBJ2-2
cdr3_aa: CASRPTGMNTGELFF
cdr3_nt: TGTGCCAGCAGGCCGACAGGAATGAACACCGGGGAGCTGTTTTTT

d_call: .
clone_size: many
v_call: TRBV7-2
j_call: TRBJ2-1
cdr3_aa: CASTLRPGTQFF
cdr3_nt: TGTGCCAGCACCTTACGACCCGGGACGCAGTTCTTC

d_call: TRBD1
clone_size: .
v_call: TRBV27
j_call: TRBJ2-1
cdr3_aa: CASSDSTGGGSYNEQFF
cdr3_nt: TGTGCCAGCAGTGACTCGACAGGGGGGGGTTCCTACAATGAGCAGTTCTTC

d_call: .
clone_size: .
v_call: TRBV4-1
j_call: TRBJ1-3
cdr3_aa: CASSQETAFFGNTIYF
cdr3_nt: TGCGCCAGCAGCCAAGAGACAGCGTTCTTTGGAAACACCATATATTTT

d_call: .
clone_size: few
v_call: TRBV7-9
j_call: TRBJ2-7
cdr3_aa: CASSQDRRATGDEQYF
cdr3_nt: TGTGCCAGCAGCCAAGATAGGAGGGCGACCGGGGACGAGCAGTACTTC

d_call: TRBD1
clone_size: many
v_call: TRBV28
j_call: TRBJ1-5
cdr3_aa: CASSRGQGRNQPQHF
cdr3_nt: TGTGCCAGTAGTCGGGGACAGGGGCGGAATCAGCCCCAGCATTTT

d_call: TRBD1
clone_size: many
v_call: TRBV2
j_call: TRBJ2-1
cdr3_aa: CASRQGGVNEQFF
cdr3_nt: TGTGCCAGCAGACAGGGGGGCGTCAATGAGCAGTTCTTC

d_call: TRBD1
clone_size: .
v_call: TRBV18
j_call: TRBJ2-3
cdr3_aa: CASSPPSTGGTDTQYF
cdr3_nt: TGTGCCAGCTCACCACCGAGCACAGGGGGCACAGATACGCAGTATTTT

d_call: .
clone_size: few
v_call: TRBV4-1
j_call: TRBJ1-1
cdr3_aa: CASSQEEGRWTEAFF
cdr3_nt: TGCGCCAGCAGCCAAGAGGAGGGGAGGTGGACTGAAGCTTTCTTT

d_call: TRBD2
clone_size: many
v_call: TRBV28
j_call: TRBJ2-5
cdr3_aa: CASSLVAGGAAETQYF
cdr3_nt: TGTGCCAGCAGTTTAGTAGCGGGAGGAGCAGCAGAGACCCAGTACTTC

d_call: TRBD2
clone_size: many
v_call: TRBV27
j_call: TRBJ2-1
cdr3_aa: CASAGLAVYNEQFF
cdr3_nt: TGTGCCTCCGCGGGACTAGCGGTCTACAATGAGCAGTTCTTC

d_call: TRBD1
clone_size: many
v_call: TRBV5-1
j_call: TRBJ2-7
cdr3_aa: CASSSDRAPYEQYF
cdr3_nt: TGCGCCAGCAGCTCGGACAGGGCCCCCTACGAGCAGTACTTC

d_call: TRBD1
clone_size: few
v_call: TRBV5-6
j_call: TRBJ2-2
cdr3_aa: CASRIEGADTGELFF
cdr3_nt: TGTGCCAGCAGGATCGAGGGGGCAGACACCGGGGAGCTGTTTTTT

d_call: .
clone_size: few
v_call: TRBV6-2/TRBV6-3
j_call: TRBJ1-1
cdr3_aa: CASSYTGQPGGTEASF
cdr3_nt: TGTGCCAGCAGTTACACTGGACAGCCGGGGGGCACTGAAGCTTCCTTT

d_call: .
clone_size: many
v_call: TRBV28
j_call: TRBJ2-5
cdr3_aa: CASRQGFRETQYF
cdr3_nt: TGTGCCAGCAGACAGGGTTTCCGGGAGACCCAGTACTTC

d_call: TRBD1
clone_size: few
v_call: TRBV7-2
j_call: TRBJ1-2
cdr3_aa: CASSKDGTGGTYGYTF
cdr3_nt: TGTGCCAGCAGCAAAGACGGGACAGGGGGTACCTATGGCTACACCTTC

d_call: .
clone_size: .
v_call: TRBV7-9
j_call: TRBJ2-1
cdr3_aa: CASSPPGDRWIEQFF
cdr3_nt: TGTGCCAGCAGCCCGCCGGGAGACCGCTGGATTGAGCAGTTCTTC

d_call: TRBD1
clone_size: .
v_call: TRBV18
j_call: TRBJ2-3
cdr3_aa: CASSPTGGLTTYTQYF
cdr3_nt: TGTGCCAGCTCACCTACAGGGGGCCTAACTACCTATACGCAGTATTTT

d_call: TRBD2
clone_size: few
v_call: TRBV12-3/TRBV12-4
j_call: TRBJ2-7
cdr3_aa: CASSETSGVYEQYF
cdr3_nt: TGTGCCAGCAGTGAAACTAGCGGGGTTTACGAGCAGTACTTC

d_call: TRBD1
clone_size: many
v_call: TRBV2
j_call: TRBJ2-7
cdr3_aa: CASRPGQSYEQYF
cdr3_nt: TGTGCCAGCAGGCCGGGACAGTCGTACGAGCAGTACTTC

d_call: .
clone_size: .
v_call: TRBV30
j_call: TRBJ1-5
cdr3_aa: CAWSVRGRGVNQPQHF
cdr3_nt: TGTGCCTGGAGTGTACGTGGTAGGGGTGTCAATCAGCCCCAGCATTTT

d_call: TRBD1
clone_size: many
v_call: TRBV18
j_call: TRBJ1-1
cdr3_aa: CASSPNSGQGTAEAFF
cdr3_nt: TGTGCCAGCTCACCCAACTCGGGACAGGGCACTGCTGAAGCTTTCTTT